This TCR beta chain was documented in a study of cytomegalovirus exposure and HLA in healthy donors. General study results and limits: The authors enumerated around 150 TCR beta chains as linked to cytomegalovirus. Most CMV-associated TCR beta chains were later found to appear HLA-restricted.

The PCR used 60 Vbeta and 13 Jbeta primers. Libraries were prepared by immunoSEQ multiplex PCR; TCRdb keeps only in-frame clonotypes and omits some of them. The repertoire includes about 72,000 clones, approximately 80% of them detected once, and about 6.8% sits in the top ten. In regard to this clone: Its target is not known.

Germline V gives CDR1 ENHRY, CDR2 SYGVKD. The junction had 10 bases not matched to a gene; V was cut back by 2 bases and J by 5 bases. This CDR3 is 17 amino acids long. The chain has TRBV10-3 and TRBJ2-5; 11 bases align to TRBD2. The source of this sequence is a human donor in good health. The specimen was PBMCs. The CDR3 here is CAISEKGSGGARETQYF. The DNA for the CDR3 is TGTGCCATCAGTGAGAAAGGTAGCGGGGGGGCAAGGGAGACCCAGTACTTC.